This T cell receptor beta chain was observed in a study of T cells in Graves' hyperthyroidism and ophthalmopathy. RNA transcripts served as the template for amplifying TCR beta CDR3 regions. The TCR CDR3 was amplified in a first-round RT-PCR using the HTBI primer set. One entry per CDR3 protein results from TCRdb running MiXCR on the multiplex PCR reads. This repertoire shows a few hundred thousand distinct CDR3 sequences, approximately 13% found once; its top ten account for less than 6.5%. Study-level results: Ophthalmopathy was identified by the model a median approximately 6.9 months ahead of onset.

Looked up from germline, CDR1 is MNHEY and CDR2 is SMNVEV (reference sequence). Trimming shortened V by 0 bases and J by 4 bases, and 10 bases separated the two germline ends. The length of the CDR3 is 15 residues. There are many counts of this clonotype. Its antigen remains unknown. No progression to ophthalmopathy during 18 months of follow-up defined stable disease. The material sequenced was blood. This rearrangement joins TRBV27 to TRBJ1-5; no clear D. This TCR was recovered from a woman aged 18-35 years with Graves' hyperthyroidism. In DNA, the CDR3 is TGTGCCAGCAGTTTATCGTTCTTGGGTAATCAGCCCCAGCATTTT. Translating gives CASSLSFLGNQPQHF.